The clone carrying this T cell receptor (beta chain) rates as medium-sized. Using its own MiXCR run on the PCR reads, TCRdb lists one record per CDR3 protein. The table shows about 15,000 distinct CDR3 sequences, with 50% occurring only once. These data are taken from a study of tumor-infiltrating lymphocytes in oesophageal squamous cell carcinoma. This CDR3 contains 15 residues. CDR1 MNHNS and CDR2 SASEGT come from the germline V gene. Trimming removed 3 bases at V and 1 base at J, with 9 bases between. Specimen: esophageal tumor tissue. This receptor was identified in a male donor with esophageal squamous cell carcinoma. The V gene is TRBV6-1, the J gene TRBJ2-2, with a weak D call TRBD2 (5 bases). CDR3 in DNA: TGTGCCAGCAGTGAGTCGGCGGGGAACACCGGGGAGCTGTTTTTT. Translating gives CASSESAGNTGELFF.